This T cell receptor (beta chain) was sequenced during a study of T cell responses to AZD1222 COVID-19 vaccine. The germline V and J ends were trimmed by 1 base and 0 bases, with 14 bases remaining between them. Germline assignment: CDR1 MGHRA and CDR2 YSYEKL. The CDR3 is 17 amino acids. Method: immunoSEQ multiplex PCR; TCRdb's copy keeps in-frame clones and lacks some. The table lists about 150,000 clones, 90% of them singletons. The receptor's source is an adult in good health. Material: peripheral blood, obtained on day 0 of AZD1222 vaccination. The V call is TRBV4-1, the J call TRBJ2-3; no clear D gene. The CDR3 sequence: CASSQGPRKSSTDTQYF. DNA of the CDR3: TGCGCCAGCAGCCAAGGGCCCCGGAAATCTAGCACAGATACGCAGTATTTT.